The 10 T cell receptor beta chains reported below all come from one sample, sequenced in a study of cytomegalovirus exposure and HLA in healthy donors. With 60 Vbeta and 13 Jbeta primers, the PCR was carried out. Sequenced by immunoSEQ multiplex PCR; TCRdb stores in-frame clones only, minus some. Among 150,000 or so clones, around 75% were seen once, and the ten largest hold more than 2.5%. What was sequenced was PBMCs. The source is a female donor in good health and CMV-seronegative.

DNA for the CDR3: TGTGCCAGCAGTGAAGACAGGGCCTTGAACACTGAAGCTTTCTTT. Encoded protein: CASSEDRALNTEAFF. This sequence joins TRBV6-1 and TRBJ1-1, with TRBD1 as a possible D gene (6 bases). The CDR3 consists of 15 residues. Trimming removed 1 base at V and 0 bases at J, with 9 bases between. Germline V gene lookup returns CDR1 MNHNS and CDR2 SASEGT.

The gene calls are TRBV19 and TRBJ2-2; D perhaps matches TRBD1 (6 bases). Trimming took 8 bases from V and 7 from J, leaving 11 bases between them. The CDR3 covers 12 residues. CDR1 is LNHDA, CDR2 SQIVND, per germline (reference sequence). This CDR3 reads CASLQGHGELFF. Here the CDR3 DNA reads TGTGCCAGTTTACAGGGTCACGGGGAGCTGTTTTTT.

The chain couples TRBV7-9 to TRBJ2-3, with 7 bases lining up with TRBD1. CDR1 and CDR2 (germline): SEHNR, FQNEAQ (reference sequence). V lost 4 bases, J lost 3 bases, and 7 bases stayed unmatched. The CDR3 extends over 15 amino acids. The CDR3 spells CASSSERGRTDTQYF. DNA for the CDR3: TGTGCCAGCAGCTCCGAGAGGGGGCGGACAGATACGCAGTATTTT.

This rearrangement joins TRBV27 to TRBJ1-1; 11 nucleotides agree with TRBD1. There are 14 residues in the CDR3. The J segment lost 5 bases and the V segment lost 6 bases, leaving 5 bases of the junction unmatched. Germline V lookup: CDR1 MNHEY, CDR2 SMNVEV (reference sequence). The CDR3 loop reads CASSHGDRGTEAFF. DNA of the CDR3: TGTGCCAGCAGCCATGGGGACAGGGGGACTGAAGCTTTCTTT.

This chain joins TRBV7-9 and TRBJ2-1; no firm D call. Germline-derived CDR1 and CDR2 are SEHNR and FQNEAQ (reference sequence). The CDR3 is 12 residues long. With 1 base removed from V and 8 bases from J, the gap between germline ends came to 6 bases. The CDR3 loop is CASSLVNYEQFF. The DNA for the CDR3 is TGTGCCAGCAGCTTAGTAAATTATGAGCAGTTCTTC.

The DNA for the CDR3 is TGCGCCAGCAGCTTTGGACTCGGGGAAAAACTGTTTTTT. Encoded protein: CASSFGLGEKLFF. This rearrangement joins TRBV5-1 to TRBJ1-4; D is unclear. Germline CDR1 SGHRS, CDR2 YFSETQ. CDR3 length: 13 residues. Trimming pared 2 bases from V and 8 bases from J, leaving 10 bases between.

V usage is TRBV15 and J usage is TRBJ2-7, with D possibly matching TRBD1 (5 bases). V was trimmed by 5 bases and J by 1 base, leaving 15 bases between them. This CDR3 is 15 amino acids long. The germline V gene has CDR1 LNHNV and CDR2 YYDKDF (reference sequence). CDR3 sequence: CATSPDTGSSYEQYF. For the CDR3, the DNA is TGTGCCACCAGCCCTGATACAGGATCTTCCTACGAGCAGTACTTC.

This chain joins TRBV30 and TRBJ2-1; D remains ambiguous. The V gene's germline CDR1 is GTSNPN and CDR2 SVGIG (reference sequence). V was trimmed by 3 bases and J by 6 bases, leaving 24 bases between them. The CDR3 is made up of 17 amino acids. CDR3 sequence reads: CAWRSPQRSRSPNEQFF. For the CDR3, the DNA is TGTGCCTGGAGAAGCCCGCAACGAAGTCGTTCCCCCAATGAGCAGTTCTTC.

CDR3 loop: CSVEGLAGAGSTDTQYF. CDR3 coding DNA: TGCAGCGTTGAAGGGCTAGCGGGGGCAGGTAGCACAGATACGCAGTATTTT. The chain has TRBV29-1 and TRBJ2-3, with 10 positions matching TRBD2. CDR3 length equals 17 residues. Germline CDR1 is SQVTM and CDR2 is ANQGSEA. V trimming: 1 base; J trimming: 0 bases; junction bases outside the gene matches: 7.

The chain combines TRBV9 with TRBJ1-3; 7 nucleotides line up with TRBD1. Judging by the DNA end, TRBJ2-2 fits better; the J call may be wrong. The CDR3 length is 15 residues. Germline V gene lookup returns CDR1 SGDLS and CDR2 YYNGEE. The CDR3 sequence is CASSVGDSNTGELFF. The DNA for the CDR3 is TGTGCCAGCAGCGTAGGGGACAGTAACACCGGGGAGCTGTTTTTT.